The rows below give T cell receptor beta chains drawn from one sample of a study of cytomegalovirus exposure and HLA in healthy donors. TCRdb's table, derived via immunoSEQ multiplex PCR, lists solely in-frame clones and lacks some. This sample contains some 150,000 clones. Sequencing input: PBMCs. The receptor set was obtained from a woman aged 18-29 years in good health and CMV-seronegative. CDR3s include the opening cysteine and the closing phenylalanine or tryptophan. Fields, in order: CDR3 DNA, CDR3 protein, V gene, D gene, CDR3 length, J gene. D genes are given only for firm matches.

DNA: TGTGCCAGCAGCGTAGGGCGGGAGGTGTCCTACAATGAGCAGTTCTTC
CDR3: CASSVGREVSYNEQFF
V: TRBV9
D: TRBD2
length: 16
J: TRBJ2-1

DNA: TGTGCCAGCAGCGCGGGACAGGAATATGGCTACACCTTC
CDR3: CASSAGQEYGYTF
V: TRBV9
D: TRBD1
length: 13
J: TRBJ1-2

DNA: TGTGCCAGCAGCTTAGGGCAGGGGAGAAATGAGCAGTTCTTC
CDR3: CASSLGQGRNEQFF
V: TRBV7-2
D: NA
length: 14
J: TRBJ2-1

DNA: TGTGCCAGCGGGAGGGCCTCGGGGTCCGTAGAGACCCAGTACTTC
CDR3: CASGRASGSVETQYF
V: TRBV28
D: TRBD2
length: 15
J: TRBJ2-5

DNA: TGCAGCGTCCGGGACAGGGAGTACGAGCAGTACTTC
CDR3: CSVRDREYEQYF
V: TRBV29-1
D: TRBD1
length: 12
J: TRBJ2-7

DNA: TGTGCCAGCAGTGAATCCGCGCCGCTGCAGCCCCAGCATTTT
CDR3: CASSESAPLQPQHF
V: TRBV6-1
D: NA
length: 14
J: TRBJ1-5

DNA: TGTGCCAGCAGCAGGACAGGGATGGGAATGGGGCAGCCCCAGCATTTT
CDR3: CASSRTGMGMGQPQHF
V: TRBV2
D: TRBD1
length: 16
J: TRBJ1-5

DNA: TGTGCCAGCAGCGCCGGGACTAGCGCCAATGAGCAGTTCTTC
CDR3: CASSAGTSANEQFF
V: TRBV5-5
D: TRBD2
length: 14
J: TRBJ2-1

DNA: TGTGCCAGCAGCCCAAGCAGGCAGGGGTTCCACGAGCAGTACTTC
CDR3: CASSPSRQGFHEQYF
V: TRBV9
D: NA
length: 15
J: TRBJ2-7

DNA: TGCGCCAGCAGCTTGGGACAGACCTCCTACGAGCAGTACTTC
CDR3: CASSLGQTSYEQYF
V: TRBV5-1
D: NA
length: 14
J: TRBJ2-7

DNA: TGTGCCTGGAGATCCAGGGGTGAAAAACTGTTTTTT
CDR3: CAWRSRGEKLFF
V: TRBV30
D: NA
length: 12
J: TRBJ1-4

DNA: TGCGCCACCAGACAGGGTTTAGGAGAGACCCAGTACTTC
CDR3: CATRQGLGETQYF
V: TRBV10-1
D: TRBD1
length: 13
J: TRBJ2-5

DNA: TGTGCCAGCAGCTTAGAAGCTGGGGCCACCATATATTTT
CDR3: CASSLEAGATIYF
V: TRBV7-7
D: NA
length: 13
J: TRBJ1-3

DNA: TGTGCTAGTGGTTTGATTGACAGGGGGAACTATGGCTACACCTTC
CDR3: CASGLIDRGNYGYTF
V: TRBV12-5
D: TRBD1
length: 15
J: TRBJ1-2

DNA: TGTGCCAGTAGTTCCGCCCCAGGACAGGGCTACAATGAGCAGTTCTTC
CDR3: CASSSAPGQGYNEQFF
V: TRBV19
D: TRBD1
length: 16
J: TRBJ2-1

DNA: TGCGCCAGCAGCCAAATAGGACTAGCGCGTAGCACAGATACGCAGTATTTT
CDR3: CASSQIGLARSTDTQYF
V: TRBV4-1
D: TRBD2
length: 17
J: TRBJ2-3

DNA: TGTGCCACCAGCAGAGCGGGTTACGAGCAGTTCTTC
CDR3: CATSRAGYEQFF
V: TRBV15
D: NA
length: 12
J: TRBJ2-1

DNA: TGTGCCAGCAGCCCAGACAGGGGGCGGGACACCGGGGAGCTGTTTTTT
CDR3: CASSPDRGRDTGELFF
V: TRBV7-7
D: TRBD1
length: 16
J: TRBJ2-2

DNA: TGTGCCAGCAGTGTAGGCGGGAGTGGGGACAATGAGCAGTTCTTC
CDR3: CASSVGGSGDNEQFF
V: TRBV6-4
D: TRBD2
length: 15
J: TRBJ2-1

DNA: TGTGCCAGCAGTTTAACCCCTATGTCGGGGTCTGGGGCCAACGTCCTGACTTTC
CDR3: CASSLTPMSGSGANVLTF
V: TRBV28
D: NA
length: 18
J: TRBJ2-6

DNA: TGTGCCAGCAGTTTAGCGGGCACTGATCAGCCCCAGCATTTT
CDR3: CASSLAGTDQPQHF
V: TRBV27
D: NA
length: 14
J: TRBJ1-5

DNA: TGTGCCAGCAGCTCGCCAATATATGAAGGGGACAGCTACGAGCAGTACTTC
CDR3: CASSSPIYEGDSYEQYF
V: TRBV7-6
D: TRBD1
length: 17
J: TRBJ2-7

DNA: TGTGCCAGCAGTACAGGGAGCAATCAGCCCCAGCATTTT
CDR3: CASSTGSNQPQHF
V: TRBV2
D: NA
length: 13
J: TRBJ1-5

DNA: TGTGCCAGTAGTATTCGGCTTTGGGAGGCCTTCTCTGGAAACACCATATATTTT
CDR3: CASSIRLWEAFSGNTIYF
V: TRBV19
D: NA
length: 18
J: TRBJ1-3

DNA: TGTGCCAGCAGCCAATGGTGGACCGGGACAGGGGGCAATGAGCAGTTCTTC
CDR3: CASSQWWTGTGGNEQFF
V: TRBV4-2
D: TRBD1
length: 17
J: TRBJ2-1